What follows are 26 T cell receptor beta chains derived from one specimen sequenced in a study of cytomegalovirus exposure and HLA in healthy donors. It was with 60 Vbeta and 13 Jbeta primers that the PCR ran. TCRdb's copy holds only in-frame clones and misses some; the assay was immunoSEQ multiplex PCR. Among 140,000 to 150,000 clones listed, about 85% were seen once. Sequences were obtained from PBMCs. These receptors were taken from a boy aged 2 to 9 in good health and CMV-seronegative.

This clone was found a few times. The genes are TRBV5-4 and TRBJ2-7; possible D gene TRBD1, 6 bases. Germline CDR1 reads SGHNT; CDR2 reads YYREEE (reference sequence). Deletions cut 1 base from V and 5 bases from J, with 13 bases between. This CDR3 spans 14 amino acids. For the CDR3, the DNA is TGTGCCAGCAGCTTGCGTACAGGGAGAAACGAGCAGTACTTC. Translated: CASSLRTGRNEQYF.

The chain combines TRBV9 with TRBJ1-5, with D perhaps TRBD1 (6 bases). Deletions cut 0 bases from V and 9 bases from J, with 7 bases between. The CDR3 totals 12 residues. Germline V gene lookup returns CDR1 SGDLS and CDR2 YYNGEE. CDR3 region: CASSVGGRPQHF. The CDR3 nucleotides read TGTGCCAGCAGCGTAGGGGGGCGGCCCCAGCATTTT.

The chain carries TRBV28 and TRBJ2-4, with 8 bases matching TRBD1. The CDR3 loop spans 16 amino acids. The trim removed 2 bases at V and 6 bases at J, leaving 9 bases unmatched. Germline CDR1 MDHEN, CDR2 SYDVKM. CDR3 sequence: CASSLTAGGLVNIQYF. CDR3 DNA: TGTGCCAGCAGTTTAACGGCAGGGGGCTTGGTAAACATTCAGTACTTC. Variable domain in full (rest from reference TRBV28 and TRBJ2-4): DVKVTQSSRYLVKRTGEKVFLECVQDMDHENMFWYRQDPGLGLRLIYFSYDVKMKEKGDIPEGYSVSREKKERFSLILESASTNQTSMYLCASSLTAGGLVNIQYFGAGTRLSVL.

The chain has TRBV2 and TRBJ1-1, with D possibly matching TRBD1 (6 bases). The CDR3 extends over 14 amino acids. V gave up 7 bases and J gave up 6 bases, with 18 bases separating them. The germline CDR1 and CDR2 sequences are SNHLY and FYNNEI. CDR3 residues: CASTPTGSNAEAFF. In nucleotides, the CDR3 is TGTGCCAGCACCCCCACAGGGTCTAACGCTGAAGCTTTCTTT.

The V and J genes are TRBV7-8 and TRBJ1-2, with 9 positions matching TRBD1. V trimming: 2 bases; J trimming: 4 bases; junction bases outside the gene matches: 11. The CDR3 contains 17 residues. CDR1 SGHVS and CDR2 FQNEAQ come from the germline V gene. This CDR3 reads CASSLRPRQGDGYGYTF. The CDR3 DNA is TGTGCCAGCAGCTTACGCCCACGACAGGGGGATGGCTATGGCTACACCTTC.

This chain joins TRBV7-2 and TRBJ2-1; TRBD2 agrees at 15 bases. V lost 5 bases to trimming and J lost 6 bases; unmatched junction nucleotides: 2. Germline V lookup: CDR1 SGHTA, CDR2 FQGNSA. The CDR3 is 15 residues long. CDR3 region: CASSAGLAGGNEQFF. The CDR3 coding sequence is TGTGCCAGCAGCGCGGGACTAGCGGGAGGCAATGAGCAGTTCTTC.

CDR3 loop: CALELGSGNTIYF. CDR3 DNA sequence: TGTGCCTTGGAGCTAGGCTCTGGAAACACCATATATTTT. The chain employs TRBV30 and TRBJ1-3; D uncertain. CDR1 GTSNPN and CDR2 SVGIG come from the germline V gene (reference sequence). V was shortened by 7 bases and J by 0 bases, with 10 bases between the two germline ends. CDR3 length: 13 residues.

This chain connects TRBV27 to TRBJ2-1; TRBD2 matches 10 bases. Germline CDR1 is MNHEY and CDR2 is SMNVEV (reference sequence). With 3 bases clipped from V and 9 bases from J, the junction kept 17 bases outside the gene matches. There are 18 residues in the CDR3. CDR3 region: CASSFGGTPGASGSEQFF. The CDR3 DNA reads as TGTGCCAGCAGTTTTGGGGGGACTCCCGGGGCTAGCGGGAGTGAGCAGTTCTTC.

J is TRBJ2-5 and V is TRBV7-9; 7 bases agree with TRBD1. The CDR3 length is 16 residues. Germline V CDR1 and CDR2: SEHNR, FQNEAQ (reference sequence). V gave up 5 bases and J gave up 5 bases; unmatched junction bases: 14. The CDR3 DNA follows: TGTGCCAGCAGCCTCAAACAGGGGCCGCCTCTGGAGACCCAGTACTTC. Protein product: CASSLKQGPPLETQYF. Variable domain in full (rest from reference TRBV7-9 and TRBJ2-5): DTGVSQNPRHKITKRGQNVTFRCDPISEHNRLYWYRQTLGQGPEFLTYFQNEAQLEKSRLLSDRFSAERPKGSFSTLEIQRTEQGDSAMYLCASSLKQGPPLETQYFGPGTRLLVL.

The V and J genes are TRBV5-1 and TRBJ1-1; D gene unclear. Germline values: CDR1 SGHRS, CDR2 YFSETQ. The CDR3 is 17 amino acids. V was cut by 4 bases and J by 2 bases, with 21 bases left in between. CDR3 protein: CASSPVVAGIINTEAFF. In DNA form, the CDR3 reads TGCGCCAGCAGCCCCGTGGTAGCGGGGATAATCAACACTGAAGCTTTCTTT. Supplemented by reference TRBV5-1 and TRBJ1-1, the full variable domain reads KAGVTQTPRYLIKTRGQQVTLSCSPISGHRSVSWYQQTPGQGLQFLFEYFSETQRNKGNFPGRFSGRQFSNSRSEMNVSTLELGDSALYLCASSPVVAGIINTEAFFGQGTRLTVV.

Only a few counts were recorded for this clone. The rearrangement links TRBV11-3 to TRBJ1-4; no clear D. V lost 5 bases, J lost 2 bases, and 15 bases lay in between. The germline V gene has CDR1 SGHNT and CDR2 YENEEA. The CDR3 totals 16 residues. The CDR3 here is CASSPGGSPTNEKLFF. In DNA, the CDR3 is TGTGCCAGCAGCCCCGGAGGGAGTCCCACTAATGAAAAACTGTTTTTT.

The rearrangement joins TRBV7-9 to TRBJ2-7; no clear D. With 7 bases removed from V and 2 bases from J, the gap between germline ends came to 18 bases. The CDR3 consists of 15 residues. Germline V lookup: CDR1 SEHNR, CDR2 FQNEAQ (reference sequence). The CDR3 region is CASTSPRLRPYEQYF. Here the CDR3 DNA reads TGTGCCAGCACCTCCCCGAGGCTCCGCCCCTACGAGCAGTACTTC.

J is TRBJ2-2 and V is TRBV12-5, with 12 bases matching TRBD2. Trimming took 6 bases from V and 6 from J; bases not matched to a gene: 11. CDR3 length: 17 residues. The V gene's germline CDR1 is LGHNT and CDR2 FRNRAP. This CDR3 is CASGLPTSGRVSGELFF. The CDR3 nucleotides read TGTGCTAGTGGCCTCCCGACTAGCGGGAGAGTCTCCGGGGAGCTGTTTTTT.

The chain is built from TRBV7-8 and TRBJ2-7; 9 nucleotides agree with TRBD2. The CDR3 is 14 amino acids. Germline-derived CDR1 and CDR2 are SGHVS and FQNEAQ. V lost 5 bases and J lost 3; bases outside the gene matches: 5. CDR3 region: CASSEAGGLYEQYF. In DNA, the CDR3 is TGTGCCAGCAGCGAAGCGGGAGGACTCTACGAGCAGTACTTC.

The table lists this clone with a count of one. V and J are TRBV4-2 and TRBJ2-4; a possible D gene is TRBD2 (6 bases). Germline assignment: CDR1 LGHNA and CDR2 YNFKEQ. This CDR3 has 17 amino acids. V was trimmed by 1 base and J by 8 bases, leaving 21 bases between them. CDR3 bases: TGTGCCAGCAGCCAAGGTCATCCGGGACTTCTGAAGGACATTCAGTACTTC. This codes for CASSQGHPGLLKDIQYF.

This chain connects TRBV7-9 to TRBJ1-2; 7 positions match TRBD1. The CDR3 is 13 residues long. The germline V gene has CDR1 SEHNR and CDR2 FQNEAQ (reference sequence). The CDR3 DNA reads as TGTGCGTATCAGAAGGGGGCGCGGGATGGCTACACCTTC. As protein: CAYQKGARDGYTF.

The genes are TRBV25-1 and TRBJ1-2; perhaps TRBD1 as D (5 bases). Germline V CDR1 and CDR2: MGHDK, SYGVNS. V shed 4 bases and J shed 4 bases, with 10 bases lying between them. CDR3 length: 13 residues. CDR3 DNA: TGTGCCAGCAGTGGAGTCGGGGGCTATGGCTACACCTTC. The encoded protein is CASSGVGGYGYTF.

This chain uses TRBV5-6 with TRBJ2-5, with a weak D call TRBD1 (5 bases). TRBJ2-7 explains the end of the DNA better; the J call may be wrong. The germline V gene encodes CDR1 SGHDT and CDR2 YYEEEE. CDR3 length equals 14 residues. CDR3 nucleotides: TGTGCCAGCAGCCCAGAAAACAGGCCATACGAGCAGTACTTC. Encoded protein: CASSPENRPYEQYF.

The chain is built from TRBV4-1 and TRBJ2-5, with 9 bases aligning to TRBD2. The V gene's germline CDR1 is MGHRA and CDR2 YSYEKL. V lost 0 bases to trimming and J lost 2 bases; unmatched junction nucleotides: 4. There are 16 residues in the CDR3. In nucleotides, the CDR3 is TGCGCCAGCAGCCAAGAGGCGACTAGCGGTCAAGAGACCCAGTACTTC. Its translation: CASSQEATSGQETQYF.

This chain joins TRBV9 and TRBJ2-7; TRBD2 is a possible D gene (7 bases). Trimming shortened V by 4 bases and J by 2 bases, and 16 bases separated the two germline ends. Germline CDR1 is SGDLS and CDR2 is YYNGEE. The CDR3 extends over 15 amino acids. CDR3 DNA sequence: TGTGCCAGCAGCCCCCGGGGGGCGGGAGCCTACGAGCAGTACTTC. Residues: CASSPRGAGAYEQYF.

This chain uses TRBV30 with TRBJ2-1, with 9 bases identical to TRBD2. Trimming took 8 bases from V and 5 from J; bases not matched to a gene: 10. Looked up from germline, CDR1 is GTSNPN and CDR2 is SVGIG (reference sequence). The length of the CDR3 is 14 residues. CDR3 sequence (DNA): TGTGCCATCATCCTGGGACTAGCTAACAATGAGCAGTTCTTC. Encoded protein: CAIILGLANNEQFF. Supplemented by reference TRBV30 and TRBJ2-1, the full variable domain reads SQTIHQWPATLVQPVGSPLSLECTVEGTSNPNLYWYRQAAGRGLQLLFYSVGIGQISSEVPQNLSASRPQDRQFILSSKKLLLSDSGFYLCAIILGLANNEQFFGPGTRLTVL.

The J gene is TRBJ1-4, the V gene TRBV11-2, with 7 bases identical to TRBD1. Trimming removed 2 bases from V and 7 bases from J; junction bases left unmatched: 4. This CDR3 has 14 residues. Germline V gene data show CDR1 as SGHAT and CDR2 as FQNNGV. DNA for the CDR3: TGTGCCAGCAGCTTAATATGGGACAGTGAAAAACTGTTTTTT. It is translated as CASSLIWDSEKLFF.

The chain carries TRBV4-2 and TRBJ1-2; a possible D gene is TRBD1 (6 bases). The CDR3 has 15 amino acids. Per germline, CDR1 LGHNA and CDR2 YNFKEQ. V lost 0 bases, J lost 2 bases, and 10 bases lay in between. This chain's CDR3 is CASSQERQANYGYTF. The CDR3 DNA reads as TGTGCCAGCAGCCAAGAAAGACAGGCGAACTATGGCTACACCTTC.

This chain links TRBV28 with TRBJ1-2; weak D call: TRBD1 (6 bases). The length of the CDR3 is 15 residues. The V end was cut by 5 bases, the J end by 3 bases, with 16 bases between. Germline V gene lookup returns CDR1 MDHEN and CDR2 SYDVKM. This chain's CDR3 is CASSAPAGADYGYTF. CDR3 nucleotide sequence: TGTGCCAGCAGTGCCCCGGCAGGGGCCGACTATGGCTACACCTTC.

As concerns this clone: The junction differs from germline at one of its ends, possibly a read error. The V gene is TRBV11-3, the J gene TRBJ2-7; TRBD2 might be the D (6 bases). Germline V gene data show CDR1 as SGHNT and CDR2 as YENEEA. The CDR3 extends over 11 amino acids. CDR3 DNA: TGTGCCAGCAGCTTAGCCCGGGAGTGCCACTTC. Encoded protein: CASSLARECHF.

This chain links TRBV7-9 with TRBJ2-1; perhaps TRBD2 as D (6 bases). The CDR3 has 17 amino acids. The V gene's germline CDR1 is SEHNR and CDR2 FQNEAQ (reference sequence). Deletions cut 5 bases from V and 5 bases from J, with 22 bases between. CDR3 sequence reads: CASSQIPLASVDNEQFF. DNA of the CDR3: TGTGCCAGCAGCCAAATCCCTTTGGCTAGCGTCGACAATGAGCAGTTCTTC. Complete variable domain (other parts from reference TRBV7-9 and TRBJ2-1): DTGVSQNPRHKITKRGQNVTFRCDPISEHNRLYWYRQTLGQGPEFLTYFQNEAQLEKSRLLSDRFSAERPKGSFSTLEIQRTEQGDSAMYLCASSQIPLASVDNEQFFGPGTRLTVL.